The rows below give T cell receptor beta chains drawn from one sample of a study of blood T cells in healthy people across ages. TCRdb recomputed calls from the 5' RACE reads with MiXCR, one row per CDR3 protein. The data show some 1.8 million distinct CDR3 sequences, about 39% seen once. The sequenced material came from blood. Receptors were obtained from a human donor in good health. CDR3s include the opening cysteine and the closing phenylalanine or tryptophan. The D gene is left open where the match is weak. Size tells how often a clone was seen (once, few, many) or the class of an expanded clone, and some rows leave it out.

d_gene,j_gene,abundance,v_gene,CDR3aa
NA,TRBJ1-1,NA,TRBV12-3/TRBV12-4,CASNLDTEAFF
NA,TRBJ1-5,few,TRBV7-3,CASSHDRSFQYRNQPQHF
NA,TRBJ2-1,few,TRBV13,CASSVSPGLTDNEQFF
TRBD2,TRBJ2-1,NA,TRBV6-5,CASSYSIPAGHNEQFF
TRBD1,TRBJ2-5,few,TRBV24-1,CATSDYRGSETQYF
NA,TRBJ1-1,NA,TRBV12-3/TRBV12-4,CASTTIRGSEAFF
NA,TRBJ2-1,few,TRBV7-2,CASSLVGRASSYNEQFF
NA,TRBJ2-5,NA,TRBV7-9,CASSPWRGEETQYF
TRBD1,TRBJ1-2,few,TRBV12-3/TRBV12-4,CASSAGTGRVYGYTF
NA,TRBJ2-5,few,TRBV5-6,CASSLMGTNEQYF
TRBD2,TRBJ2-5,NA,TRBV5-5,CASSPGLAGVIQETQYF
TRBD1,NA,NA,TRBV7-9,CASSRGGFGYEQYF
TRBD1,TRBJ2-7,few,TRBV29-1,CSVQTGTGGYEQYF
TRBD1,TRBJ2-7,NA,TRBV7-2,CASSLGQGDPYEQYF
NA,TRBJ2-3,NA,TRBV15,CATGGETDTQYF
NA,TRBJ1-6,NA,TRBV7-9,CASSQSPEGSPLHF
NA,TRBJ1-2,NA,TRBV20-1,CSADRGGYTF
NA,TRBJ2-4,few,TRBV13,CASSLGIPKNIQYF
NA,TRBJ2-4,NA,TRBV4-3,CASSPQTGGAENIQYF
NA,NA,once,TRBV5-1,CASRAATAYEQYF
NA,TRBJ2-1,NA,TRBV25-1,CASSVLEGYEQFF
NA,TRBJ1-4,NA,TRBV20-1,CRATGSNEKLFF
TRBD1,TRBJ2-1,many,TRBV29-1,CSVAEGGVPYNEQFF
TRBD2,TRBJ2-7,few,TRBV14,CASSHPGGGSYEQYF
NA,TRBJ2-3,NA,TRBV2,CASSAGPNAADTQYF
NA,TRBJ1-5,NA,TRBV20-1,CNASRDADQPQHF
TRBD2,TRBJ2-5,NA,TRBV7-2,CASSLTGLPEETQYF
NA,TRBJ2-1,NA,TRBV20-1,CSATTPPFYNEQFF
TRBD2,TRBJ2-5,NA,TRBV3-1,CASRFGGRKETQYF
TRBD1,TRBJ1-5,NA,TRBV20-1,CSALTGANQPQHF
NA,TRBJ2-3,NA,TRBV27,CASSFVFNTDTQYF
TRBD1,TRBJ1-1,NA,TRBV3-1,CASSLTNRGDTEAFF
NA,TRBJ2-1,NA,TRBV15,CATSRGPVESDEQFF
TRBD2,TRBJ2-3,few,TRBV20-1,CSARPFAGGLTDTQYF
NA,TRBJ2-3,few,TRBV28,CASSFTVSTDTQYF
NA,TRBJ2-5,once,TRBV5-5,CASRAEGKETQYF
TRBD2,TRBJ2-3,NA,TRBV3-1,CASSLRAGGFTDTQYF
NA,TRBJ2-1,few,TRBV4-1,CASSQDQQVEFF
NA,TRBJ2-1,once,TRBV7-2,CASSLGDLNEQFF
NA,TRBJ1-2,few,TRBV20-1,CSARDDSQFYTF
TRBD2,TRBJ2-5,NA,TRBV11-3,CASSHPSGAGFETQYF
NA,TRBJ2-2,NA,TRBV5-8,CASSDLTGELFF
NA,TRBJ2-3,few,TRBV7-2,CASSTRLESTDTQYF
NA,TRBJ2-3,NA,TRBV7-3,CASSLTSLGPPSTDTQYF
NA,TRBJ2-5,few,TRBV7-6,CASSLEGGWGETQYF
NA,TRBJ2-5,few,TRBV6-5,CASSYYRDPPQAQYF
TRBD1,TRBJ1-2,few,TRBV5-1,CASSLDGQGATF
NA,TRBJ2-2,NA,TRBV18,CASSMPRTMGAGELFF
TRBD1,TRBJ1-1,few,TRBV5-5,CASSLGTGGLATEAFF
NA,TRBJ2-3,NA,TRBV11-1,CASSLVIGQGTQYF
TRBD2,TRBJ2-1,NA,TRBV4-2,CASSRDLAGGPFNEQFF
NA,TRBJ2-7,NA,TRBV4-2,CASSPTVGAYEQYF
TRBD1,TRBJ1-2,NA,TRBV4-1,CASSPQGARSYGYTF